The clone carrying this T cell receptor beta chain was seen once. As yet, its antigen is unknown. Lung cancer patients with chemo-refractory metastatic non-small-cell disease were given focal radiation plus CTLA-4 blockade with ipilimumab. This sample is drawn from a study of radiotherapy plus CTLA-4 blockade in lung cancer. Overall study: The study recorded objective responses in about 20% of patients and disease control in 31%.

General study results and limits: Following radiotherapy plus ipilimumab, tumor-derived TCR clones expanded in the blood. Early shifts in blood T cell clones, with interferon-beta, reportedly predicted response best.

Measured with immunoSEQ multiplex PCR; TCRdb has only the in-frame clones, and not every one. Of tens of thousands of clones listed, 60% to 80% are singletons. Germline V CDR1 and CDR2: KGHSH, LQKENI. J lost 2 bases, V lost 3 bases, and 9 bases had no gene match. The CDR3 is made up of 16 amino acids. The clonotype originates from a human donor with non-small cell lung cancer who had a complete response to radiotherapy plus ipilimumab. The chain links TRBV18 to TRBJ2-5; 7 bases align to TRBD1. The sequencing used peripheral blood, collected from a patient treated with radiotherapy plus ipilimumab. The CDR3 here is CASSPLRGRLQETQYF. In DNA form, the CDR3 reads TGTGCCAGCTCACCTTTAAGGGGGCGCCTACAAGAGACCCAGTACTTC.